The 21 T cell receptor beta chains reported below all come from one sample, sequenced in a study of cytomegalovirus exposure and HLA in healthy donors (dated by TCRdb to the late 2010s). Libraries were made using the immunoSEQ multiplex PCR assay. TCRdb carries this immuneACCESS record with in-frame sequences only. Its versions omit some clonotypes, under half of them owing to an unresolved V gene in the studies checked, with the rest unexplained. This sample lists some 250,000 clones; roughly 87% were detected once. The top ten constitute under 4% of the sample. Sequenced input: PBMCs. Receptor source: a woman aged 25 to 39 in good health and CMV-seronegative.

The chain uses TRBV28 and TRBJ2-1; 9 nucleotides line up with TRBD2. Germline assignment: CDR1 MDHEN and CDR2 SYDVKM. Trimming took 6 bases from V and 3 from J; bases not matched to a gene: 3. CDR3 length: 14 amino acids. CDR3 protein: CASSRTSVYNEQFF. CDR3 coding DNA: TGTGCCAGCAGCCGGACTAGCGTCTACAATGAGCAGTTCTTC.

The chain combines TRBV5-8 with TRBJ2-5; no reliable D call. The CDR3 totals 13 residues. Trimming cost V 2 bases and J 5 bases, with 10 bases left between them. Germline CDR1 SGHTS, CDR2 YDEGEE. The CDR3 nucleotides read TGTGCCAGCAGCTTAACGGATTGGGAGACCCAGTACTTC. This codes for CASSLTDWETQYF.

The CDR3 bases are TGTGCCAGTAGTATTTTCGGGGTTACGGGGGAGACCCAGTACTTC. This translates into CASSIFGVTGETQYF. The chain carries TRBV19 and TRBJ2-5, with D tentatively TRBD2 (5 bases). The length of the CDR3 is 15 residues. CDR1 and CDR2 (germline): LNHDA, SQIVND (reference sequence). V was shortened by 3 bases and J by 5 bases, with 16 bases between the two germline ends.

The chain employs TRBV4-3 and TRBJ1-4, with D unresolved. Germline V gene data show CDR1 as LGHNA and CDR2 as YSLEER. Trimming cost V 0 bases and J 3 bases, with 14 bases left between them. The CDR3 contains 17 residues. This chain's CDR3 is CASSQDGQDLANEKLFF. DNA for the CDR3: TGCGCCAGCAGCCAAGATGGTCAGGATTTAGCTAATGAAAAACTGTTTTTT.

The chain carries TRBV5-4 and TRBJ2-7; 7 nucleotides line up with TRBD2. CDR1 SGHNT and CDR2 YYREEE come from the germline V gene (reference sequence). Unmatched junction bases numbered 4, after V lost 4 bases and J lost 0 bases. The CDR3 runs to 14 residues. This chain's CDR3 is CASSTAGNSYEQYF. The CDR3 nucleotides are TGTGCCAGCAGCACAGCGGGGAACTCCTACGAGCAGTACTTC.

This chain links TRBV4-1 with TRBJ1-5; the D gene is possibly TRBD1 (6 bases). Deletions cut 0 bases from V and 4 bases from J, with 13 bases between. Per the germline V gene, CDR1 is MGHRA and CDR2 is YSYEKL. The CDR3 runs to 16 residues. Here the CDR3 reads CASSQDRAGQNQPQHF. Here the CDR3 DNA reads TGCGCCAGCAGCCAAGATCGAGCTGGACAGAATCAGCCCCAGCATTTT.

The chain uses TRBV27 and TRBJ2-1, with no clear D. Germline CDR1 MNHEY, CDR2 SMNVEV (reference sequence). The CDR3 sequence is 13 residues long. Trimming shortened V by 0 bases and J by 8 bases, and 8 bases separated the two germline ends. CDR3 in DNA: TGTGCCAGCAGTTTATCCTCTAAACATGAGCAGTTCTTC. Amino acid sequence: CASSLSSKHEQFF.

This chain links TRBV14 with TRBJ2-7, with a weak D call TRBD1 (6 bases). Trimming removed 1 base at V and 3 bases at J, with 25 bases between. The length of the CDR3 is 19 residues. The germline V gene has CDR1 SGHDN and CDR2 FVKESK. The CDR3 region has the DNA TGTGCCAGCAGCCAAGGCGGTTGGGTACAGGGTCTGGGTTTCTACGAGCAGTACTTC. Protein product: CASSQGGWVQGLGFYEQYF.

V and J are TRBV29-1 and TRBJ2-7; 9 positions agree with TRBD1. V lost 0 bases to trimming and J lost 5 bases; unmatched junction nucleotides: 8. The CDR3 extends over 15 amino acids. Germline lookup yields CDR1 SQVTM and CDR2 ANQGSEA. Here the CDR3 reads CSVEEAQGARNEQYF. DNA of the CDR3: TGCAGCGTTGAAGAGGCACAGGGGGCTAGAAACGAGCAGTACTTC.

The chain combines TRBV4-3 with TRBJ2-2; D is unclear. The CDR3 runs to 12 residues. Germline values: CDR1 LGHNA, CDR2 YSLEER. With 6 bases removed from V and 6 bases from J, the gap between germline ends came to 8 bases. CDR3 nucleotides: TGCGCCAGCAGAGCTGGCCCCGGGGAGCTGTTTTTT. Translating it yields CASRAGPGELFF.

The chain has TRBV11-2 and TRBJ2-2; D is undetermined. This CDR3 has 15 amino acids. Germline lookup yields CDR1 SGHAT and CDR2 FQNNGV. V was shortened by 6 bases and J by 4 bases, with 15 bases between the two germline ends. The DNA for the CDR3 is TGTGCCAGCAGGCCTTTAAGGTGGGGCACCGGGGAGCTGTTTTTT. The encoded protein is CASRPLRWGTGELFF.

The gene calls are TRBV11-3 and TRBJ2-3, with TRBD1 identical over 9 bases. This CDR3 is 15 amino acids long. Per the germline V gene, CDR1 is SGHNT and CDR2 is YENEEA. The V gene end was trimmed by 5 bases and the J gene end by 3 bases; junction bases not matched to a gene: 6. The CDR3 here is CASSKTGTGTDTQYF. CDR3 nucleotides: TGTGCCAGCAGCAAGACCGGGACAGGGACAGATACGCAGTATTTT.

The chain recombines TRBV27 with TRBJ2-7; 8 nucleotides align to TRBD2. Unmatched junction bases numbered 9, after V lost 6 bases and J lost 2 bases. Per germline, CDR1 MNHEY and CDR2 SMNVEV (reference sequence). The CDR3 sequence is 15 residues long. CDR3 coding DNA: TGTGCCAGCAGCCCCACCGGGGGGGGGACCTACGAGCAGTACTTC. Translation: CASSPTGGGTYEQYF.

V is TRBV27 and J is TRBJ2-7; TRBD1 might be the D (5 bases). Germline-derived CDR1 and CDR2 are MNHEY and SMNVEV (reference sequence). The CDR3 contains 14 residues. V lost 3 bases to trimming and J lost 7 bases, with 16 bases between them. The CDR3 DNA follows: TGTGCCAGCAGTTTCGGACACCTGGTGGGGGAGCAGTACTTC. Translation gives CASSFGHLVGEQYF.

V and J are TRBV28 and TRBJ2-7; D remains ambiguous. Germline-derived CDR1 and CDR2 are MDHEN and SYDVKM. The germline V and J ends were trimmed by 6 bases and 6 bases, with 12 bases remaining between them. The CDR3 is 12 residues long. DNA of the CDR3: TGTGCCAGCAGCTCCTCAAGACTCGAGCAGTACTTC. Amino acid sequence: CASSSSRLEQYF.

The table lists this clone with a count of one. This chain links TRBV7-6 with TRBJ2-1; D might be TRBD2 (7 bases). CDR3 size: 16 residues. With 4 bases removed from V and 5 bases from J, the gap between germline ends came to 18 bases. Germline V gene data show CDR1 as SGHVS and CDR2 as FNYEAQ. CDR3: CASSSKGGALDNEQFF. DNA for the CDR3: TGTGCCAGCAGCTCAAAGGGGGGGGCTCTCGACAATGAGCAGTTCTTC.

This chain links TRBV18 with TRBJ2-1; TRBD1 matches at 9 bases. The length of the CDR3 is 15 residues. Germline V gene lookup returns CDR1 KGHSH and CDR2 LQKENI. V lost 4 bases, J lost 6 bases, and 7 bases stayed unmatched. CDR3 DNA: TGTGCCAGCTCACAGGGACAGGGCCTTGGCAATGAGCAGTTCTTC. Its protein product is CASSQGQGLGNEQFF.

V gene TRBV5-4 combines with J gene TRBJ2-7, with a tentative D call TRBD2 (7 bases). Germline-derived CDR1 and CDR2 are SGHNT and YYREEE (reference sequence). CDR3 length: 15 residues. V lost 2 bases to trimming and J lost 7 bases, with 19 bases between them. The CDR3 DNA reads TGTGCCAGCAGCTTAGTAGGGGGGGCCCGTAGGGAGCAGTACTTC. Translation: CASSLVGGARREQYF.

The chain couples TRBV6-5 to TRBJ2-2; D is ambiguous. The germline V and J ends were trimmed by 6 bases and 2 bases, with 1 base remaining between them. The CDR3 covers 11 residues. Germline assignment: CDR1 MNHEY and CDR2 SVGAGI. For the CDR3, the DNA is TGTGCCAGCAGAAACACCGGGGAGCTGTTTTTT. It encodes CASRNTGELFF.

This clone was found once. This chain uses TRBV27 with TRBJ2-7; tentative D call: TRBD2 (6 bases). Trimming took off 0 bases at V and 4 bases at J, with 13 bases between the two ends. Germline values: CDR1 MNHEY, CDR2 SMNVEV (reference sequence). The CDR3 runs 15 residues. CDR3 residues: CASSLSGNGGYEQYF. The CDR3 coding sequence is TGTGCCAGCAGTTTATCGGGAAATGGAGGGTACGAGCAGTACTTC.

This chain links TRBV5-1 with TRBJ1-3, with TRBD1 matching 8 bases. The germline CDR1 and CDR2 sequences are SGHRS and YFSETQ. Trimming at V came to 6 bases and at J to 3 bases, leaving 11 bases not matched to a gene. The CDR3 totals 16 residues. The CDR3, as DNA: TGCGCCAGCAACGCCGGGCAGGGGGCCGGTGGAAACACCATATATTTT. This encodes CASNAGQGAGGNTIYF.